The source of this T cell receptor (beta chain) is a study of blood T cells in healthy people across ages. V lost 6 bases and J 7 bases, leaving 9 bases between the germline ends. Germline assignment: CDR1 MNHEY and CDR2 SVGAGI. The CDR3 covers 11 residues. Primers used in a second PCR of roughly 6 to 12 cycles were a sample-barcoded 5' primer and a J-beta primer mix. TCRdb recomputed calls from the 5' RACE reads with MiXCR, one row per CDR3 protein. The data show approximately 780,000 distinct CDR3 sequences, around 25% seen once. This clonotype was counted between two and nine times. The same sample was also studied in work on T cells of mothers and their children.

The sequence derives from a boy younger than 18 in good health. This chain connects TRBV6-5 to TRBJ2-5; TRBD2 is a possible D gene (6 bases). The sequenced sample was blood. The CDR3 DNA is TGTGCCAGCAGAAACGGGGGGACCCAGTACTTC. Translated, it gives CASRNGGTQYF.